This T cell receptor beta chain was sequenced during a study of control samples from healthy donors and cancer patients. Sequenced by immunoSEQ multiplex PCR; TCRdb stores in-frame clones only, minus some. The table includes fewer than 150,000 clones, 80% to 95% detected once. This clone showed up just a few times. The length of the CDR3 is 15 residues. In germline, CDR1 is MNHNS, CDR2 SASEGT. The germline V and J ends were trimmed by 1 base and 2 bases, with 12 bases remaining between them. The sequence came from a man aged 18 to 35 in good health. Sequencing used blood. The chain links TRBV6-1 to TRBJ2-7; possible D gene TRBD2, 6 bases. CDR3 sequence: CASSEGGRLPYEQYF. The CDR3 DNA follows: TGTGCCAGCAGTGAAGGGGGGAGGCTCCCCTACGAGCAGTACTTC.